This T cell receptor (beta chain) was obtained from a study of PD-1 blockade in mismatch repair-deficient tumors. The CDR3 is 15 residues long. Here immunoSEQ multiplex PCR was the method, and the copy in TCRdb shows in-frame clones only, minus some. The sample records about 68,000 clones, 78% being singletons. This clone is medium-sized within its sample. The receptor was isolated from an adult with mismatch repair-deficient cancer. The chain is built from TRBV21-1 and TRBJ1-4. TRBV21-1 counts as a pseudogene. This material consisted of peripheral blood, taken 2 weeks after starting pembrolizumab. CDR3 coding DNA: TGTGCCAGCAGCAAAGGAGCACACTCAGAGGAAAAACTGTTTTTT. Translating gives CASSKGAHSEEKLFF.